This TCR beta chain is from a study of naive and memory T cell subsets. The CDR3 contains 14 residues. Between the trimmed V and J ends, which lost 4 bases and 2 bases, there was a span of 8 bases. After the first PCR, alpha and beta chain libraries were processed separately. Two oligonucleotides, mixed equimolar, formed the beta constant-region primer covering TRBC1 and TRBC2. Ligated cDNA was amplified by four rounds of PCR with nested alpha and beta constant-region primers and SP2. TCRdb called the UMI-ligation and nested PCR reads again in MiXCR, with one record for every CDR3 protein. The table has approximately 16,000 distinct CDR3 sequences, around 9% seen once.

This TCR came from a human donor in good health. The V and J genes are TRBV12-3 or TRBV12-4 and TRBJ1-4; a weak D match, TRBD1 (5 bases). The sequencing input was central memory CD8+ T cells from blood. The CDR3 here is CASSSQGTNEKLFF. The CDR3, as DNA: TGTGCCAGCAGTTCCCAGGGTACTAATGAAAAACTGTTTTTT.